The clone carrying this T cell receptor beta chain was observed once. This record belongs to a study of blood T cell repertoires in COVID-19. There are 12 residues in the CDR3. Trimming took 2 bases from V and 5 from J, leaving 6 bases between them. Looked up from germline, CDR1 is SGHAT and CDR2 is FQNNGV. TCRdb's table, derived via immunoSEQ multiplex PCR, lists solely in-frame clones and lacks some. This table holds about half a million clones, 75% to 90% found once. The sample was peripheral blood. This TCR was sampled from a human donor in a cohort sampled during active COVID-19. This chain joins TRBV11-2 and TRBJ1-1, with no clear D. The CDR3 nucleotides are TGTGCCAGCAGCTTATATCAGACTGAAGCTTTCTTT. It yields the protein CASSLYQTEAFF.